This TCR beta chain is from a study of CD8+CD57+ T cells in acquired aplastic anemia. At the level of the study: Sorted cells (CD4+ and CD8+) yielded DNA amounts that averaged around 3.1 ug. The study, taken as a whole, reports: It was found that some 30 CD8+ CDR3 sequences were shared between patients and controls.

About this clonotype: Antigen unknown.

Previously, flow cytometry had revealed CD8+CD57+ cell expansion in the patients chosen for sequencing. Investigators profiled TCR beta VDJ and CDR3 from genomic DNA template. TCRdb redid the calling of the reads with MiXCR, one entry per CDR3 protein. In the table there are under 250,000 distinct CDR3 sequences, around 45% of which are singletons. Specimen: sorted CD4+, CD8+, or CD8+CD57+ T cells (not recorded which) from PBMCs. This sequence originates from a human donor with aplastic anemia.

CDR3 bases: TGTGCCAGCAGTTCAACAGGGGTGGGCACACGGACCCAGTACTTC. This encodes CASSSTGVGTRTQYF. The chain carries TRBV27 and TRBJ2-5, with TRBD1 matching over 7 bases. V shed 4 bases, J shed 7 bases, and the junction held 12 bases outside the gene matches. The CDR3 totals 15 residues. Per the germline V gene, CDR1 is MNHEY and CDR2 is SMNVEV (reference sequence).